This T cell receptor beta chain was captured in a study of shared clonotypes between healthy human individuals. Deep was the level used in running the assay. Clones were read by immunoSEQ multiplex PCR, and TCRdb kept only the in-frame ones, dropping some. The sample includes some 490,000 clones, 60% to 80% of them seen just once. This clone was seen a few times. V was cut by 3 bases and J by 6 bases, with 14 bases left in between. The CDR3 is 15 residues long. Germline loops: CDR1 LNHNV, CDR2 YYDKDF (reference sequence). This sequence joins TRBV15 and TRBJ1-4, with TRBD1 as a possible D gene (5 bases). Sequencing used PBMCs. The source of this sequence is a woman in her 40s in good health. Some clones in this sample may be carry-over from other donors' samples. The CDR3, as DNA: TGTGCCACCAGCAGGGATCCGGGGCCGGATGAAAAACTGTTTTTT. Its protein product is CATSRDPGPDEKLFF.